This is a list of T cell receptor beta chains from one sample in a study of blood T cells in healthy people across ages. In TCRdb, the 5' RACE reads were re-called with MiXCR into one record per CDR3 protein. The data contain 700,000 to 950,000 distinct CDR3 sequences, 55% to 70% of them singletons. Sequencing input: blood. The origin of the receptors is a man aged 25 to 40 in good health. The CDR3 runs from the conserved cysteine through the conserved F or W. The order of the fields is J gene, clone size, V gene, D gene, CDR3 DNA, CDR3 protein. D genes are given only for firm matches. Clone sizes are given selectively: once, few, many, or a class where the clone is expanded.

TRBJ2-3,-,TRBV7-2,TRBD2,TGTGCCAGCAGCTTATCTATCGGGAGGGTAGATACGCAGTATTTT,CASSLSIGRVDTQYF
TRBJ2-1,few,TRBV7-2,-,TGTGCCAGCAGCTTATTTGGGGGCCTCTACAATGAGCAGTTCTTC,CASSLFGGLYNEQFF
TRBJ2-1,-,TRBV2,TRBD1,TGTGCCAGCAGTGCGCTACAGGGGAACTACAATGAGCAGTTCTTC,CASSALQGNYNEQFF
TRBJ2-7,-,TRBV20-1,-,TGCAGTGCTAACTCGCCCTTGACGAGCAGGGCCTACGAGCAGTACTTC,CSANSPLTSRAYEQYF
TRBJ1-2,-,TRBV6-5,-,TGTGCCAGCAGTTACTTTGGGTCCCCAGGCGACGGCTACACCTTC,CASSYFGSPGDGYTF
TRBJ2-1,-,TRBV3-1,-,TGTGCCAGCAGCCATGAGAACGGGGCGGATGAGCAGTTCTTC,CASSHENGADEQFF
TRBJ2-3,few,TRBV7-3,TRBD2,TGTGCCAGCAGCTTAATGGCGGGAGTATCAGATACGCAGTATTTT,CASSLMAGVSDTQYF
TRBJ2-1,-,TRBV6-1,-,TGTGCCACTGCGGCCAGCAGCTCCTACAATGAGCAGTTCTTC,CATAASSSYNEQFF
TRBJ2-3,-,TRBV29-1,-,TGCAGCGTCGTCAGGGGCCCAGATACGCAGTATTTT,CSVVRGPDTQYF
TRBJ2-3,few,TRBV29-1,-,TGCAGCGTTGAAGACCGGTGGGGAGAGGATACGCAGTATTTT,CSVEDRWGEDTQYF
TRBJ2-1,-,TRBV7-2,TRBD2,TGTGCCAGCAGAGGGACTAGCGGGGGAGGTGAGCAGTTCTTC,CASRGTSGGGEQFF
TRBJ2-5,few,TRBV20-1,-,TGCAGTGCTAGTGTAACTAGTGGTCGGGGGACCCAGTACTTC,CSASVTSGRGTQYF
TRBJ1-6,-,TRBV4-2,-,TGTGCCAGCAGCCAAGAACCCGGGGCCTATAATTCACCCCTCCACTTT,CASSQEPGAYNSPLHF
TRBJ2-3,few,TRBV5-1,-,TGCGCCAGCAGCTTGGATGGTAGCCCTCAGGATACGCAGTATTTT,CASSLDGSPQDTQYF
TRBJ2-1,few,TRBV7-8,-,TGTGCCAGCAGCCCACCGATTCGCTTGGGGACTTACAATGAGCAGTTCTTC,CASSPPIRLGTYNEQFF
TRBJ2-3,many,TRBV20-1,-,TGCAGTGCTGGAGGGGATACGCAGTATTTT,CSAGGDTQYF
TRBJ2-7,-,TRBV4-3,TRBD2,TGCGCCAGCAGCCAAGATCTTTGGGAGGGCTACGAGCAGTACTTC,CASSQDLWEGYEQYF
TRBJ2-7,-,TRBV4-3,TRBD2,TGCGCCAGCAGCCAAGATCCAGGACTAGCGGGATCTTACAATGAGCAGTACTTC,CASSQDPGLAGSYNEQYF
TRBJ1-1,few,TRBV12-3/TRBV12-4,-,TGTGCCAGCAGTTTTGGGGGTCGGGGATTCACTGAAGCTTTCTTT,CASSFGGRGFTEAFF
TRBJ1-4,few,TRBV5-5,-,TGTGCCAGCAGCTTTGAAAATGAAAAACTGTTTTTT,CASSFENEKLFF
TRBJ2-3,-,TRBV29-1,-,TGCAGCGTTCCGGGATTCAGTACAGATACGCAGTATTTT,CSVPGFSTDTQYF
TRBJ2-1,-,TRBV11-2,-,TGTGCCAGCAGCTCCGCTTTGGGGAAGCAGTTCTTC,CASSSALGKQFF
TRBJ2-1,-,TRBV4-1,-,TGCGCCAGCAGCCCAGGAGGGGGCCACGGGAATGAGCAGTTCTTC,CASSPGGGHGNEQFF
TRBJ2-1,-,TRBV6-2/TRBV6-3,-,TGTGCCAGCAGTGATAGCTCCTACAATGAGCAGTTCTTC,CASSDSSYNEQFF
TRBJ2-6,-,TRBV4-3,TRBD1,TGCGCCAGCAGCCAAGATCGAAGGCAGGGGGATCCCTCTGGGGCCAACGTCCTGACTTTC,CASSQDRRQGDPSGANVLTF
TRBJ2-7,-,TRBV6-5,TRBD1,TGTGCCAGCAGTTCACCGGCAGGGGGTAACTCCTACGAGCAGTACTTC,CASSSPAGGNSYEQYF
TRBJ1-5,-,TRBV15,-,TGTGCCACCAGCGCTTCGGTTTGGCAGCCCCAGCATTTT,CATSASVWQPQHF
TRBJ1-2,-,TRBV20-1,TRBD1,TGCAGTGCCACCGGGACAGGCACTTCTAACTATGGCTACACCTTC,CSATGTGTSNYGYTF
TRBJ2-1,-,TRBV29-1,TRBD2,TGCAGCGCTGCAAGTCCGGGACTAGCGGTTTGGGATGAGCAGTTCTTC,CSAASPGLAVWDEQFF
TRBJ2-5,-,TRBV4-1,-,TGCGCCAGCAGCCAAACGGACAGAGCCTACGCAGAGACCCAGTACTTC,CASSQTDRAYAETQYF
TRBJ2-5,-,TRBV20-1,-,TGCAGTGCTAGGGTTCAGGCGACCCAGTACTTC,CSARVQATQYF
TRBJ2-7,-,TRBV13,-,TGTGCCAGCAGCTTACGTGGGGGGTCCGAGCAGTACTTC,CASSLRGGSEQYF
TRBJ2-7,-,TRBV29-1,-,TGCAGCGTTGTAGAACTAGGGGGCTCCTACGAGCAGTACTTC,CSVVELGGSYEQYF
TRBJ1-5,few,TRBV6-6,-,TGTGCCAGCAGTCAGGGACACGGGGGCCAGCCCCAGCATTTT,CASSQGHGGQPQHF
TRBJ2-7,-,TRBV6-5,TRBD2,TGTGCCAGCAGTTACGAGGGCGGGAGGCCGTTCGAGCAGTACTTC,CASSYEGGRPFEQYF
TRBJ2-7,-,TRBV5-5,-,TGTGCCAGCAGCCTAGTCTTGGACGGCTACGAGCAGTACTTC,CASSLVLDGYEQYF
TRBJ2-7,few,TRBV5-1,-,TGCGCCAGCAGCTTGGCTGGACGGATGGACGAGCAGTACTTC,CASSLAGRMDEQYF
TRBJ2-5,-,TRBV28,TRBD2,TGTGCCAACCGAACCGACCGACTAGCGGGAGACCAAGAGACCCAGTACTTC,CANRTDRLAGDQETQYF
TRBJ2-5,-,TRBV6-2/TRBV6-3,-,TGTGCCAGCAGTTATGGGGCTTTCTCGGTGGAGACCCAGTACTTC,CASSYGAFSVETQYF
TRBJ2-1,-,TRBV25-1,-,TGTGCCAGCAGTGAAATTTCGGGCTCCTACAATGAGCAGTTCTTC,CASSEISGSYNEQFF
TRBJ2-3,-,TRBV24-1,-,TGTGCCACCAGTGATGGAGTGGGCACAGATACGCAGTATTTT,CATSDGVGTDTQYF
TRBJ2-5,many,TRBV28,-,TGTGCCAGCAGTTTCGGGGGGCTGGAAGAGACCCAGTACTTC,CASSFGGLEETQYF
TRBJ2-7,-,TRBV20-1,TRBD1,TGCAGTGCTAGAGTGAATACGGGACAGTCTTACGAGCAGTACTTC,CSARVNTGQSYEQYF
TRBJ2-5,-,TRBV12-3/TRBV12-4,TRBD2,TGTGCCAGCAGTTTTACCGGGAGGGAGACCCAGTACTTC,CASSFTGRETQYF
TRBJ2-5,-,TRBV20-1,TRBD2,TGCGTTATAGCGGGAGAGCGGGAGACCCAGTACTTC,CVIAGERETQYF
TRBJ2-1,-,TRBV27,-,TGTGCCAGCAGTTTATCCGGAGAGGCGATGCGAGGGGAGCAGTTCTTC,CASSLSGEAMRGEQFF
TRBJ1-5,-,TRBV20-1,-,TGCAGTGCCGTCCGCGGGACCGACGACCGGCCCCAGCATTTT,CSAVRGTDDRPQHF
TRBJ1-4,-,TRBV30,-,TGTGCCTGGGGCGCTTTGGGACAACCGAATGAAAAACTGTTTTTT,CAWGALGQPNEKLFF
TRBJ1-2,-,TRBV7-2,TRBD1,TGTGCCAGCAGCTTAGCAGCCGGGACAGGGGGAGCCTATGGCTACACCTTC,CASSLAAGTGGAYGYTF
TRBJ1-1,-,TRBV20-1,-,TGCAGTGCTAGGACAGGTATCAACACTGAAGCTTTCTTT,CSARTGINTEAFF
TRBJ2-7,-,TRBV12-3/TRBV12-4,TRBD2,TGTGCCAGCAGTTTCGGGGAGGGGTGGTACGAGCAGTACTTC,CASSFGEGWYEQYF
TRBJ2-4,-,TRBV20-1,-,TGCAGTGCTAGGTCCAGGGGGAGGTCAGAGCAGTACTTC,CSARSRGRSEQYF
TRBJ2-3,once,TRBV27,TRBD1,TGTGCCAGCAGTTTGGGGACAGCCACTAGCACAGATACGCAGTATTTT,CASSLGTATSTDTQYF